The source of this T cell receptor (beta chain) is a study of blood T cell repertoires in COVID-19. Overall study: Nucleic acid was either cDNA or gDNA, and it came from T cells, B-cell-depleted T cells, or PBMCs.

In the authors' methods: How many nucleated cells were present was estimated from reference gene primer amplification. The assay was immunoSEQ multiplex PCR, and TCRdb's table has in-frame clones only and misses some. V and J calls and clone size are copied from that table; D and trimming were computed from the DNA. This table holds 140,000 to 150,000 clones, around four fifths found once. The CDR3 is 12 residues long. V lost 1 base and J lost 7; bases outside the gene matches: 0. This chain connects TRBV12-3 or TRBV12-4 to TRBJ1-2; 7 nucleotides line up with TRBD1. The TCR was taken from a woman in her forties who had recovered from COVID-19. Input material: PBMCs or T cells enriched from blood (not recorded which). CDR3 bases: TGTGCCAGCAGTTTAGGGACAGGTGGCTACACCTTC. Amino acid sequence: CASSLGTGGYTF.